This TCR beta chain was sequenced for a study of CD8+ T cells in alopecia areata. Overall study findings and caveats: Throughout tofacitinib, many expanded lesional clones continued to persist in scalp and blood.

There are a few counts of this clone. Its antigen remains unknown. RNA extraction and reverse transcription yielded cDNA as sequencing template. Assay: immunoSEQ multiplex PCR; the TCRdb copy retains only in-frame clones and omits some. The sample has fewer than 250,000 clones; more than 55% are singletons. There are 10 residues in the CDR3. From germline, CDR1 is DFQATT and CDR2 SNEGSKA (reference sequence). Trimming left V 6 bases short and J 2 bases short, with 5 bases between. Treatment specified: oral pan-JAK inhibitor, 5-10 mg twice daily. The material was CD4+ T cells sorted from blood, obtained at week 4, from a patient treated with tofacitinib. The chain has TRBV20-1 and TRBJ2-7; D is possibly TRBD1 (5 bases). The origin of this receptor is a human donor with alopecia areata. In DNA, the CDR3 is TGCAGTGCAGGGGCCTACGAGCAGTACTTC. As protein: CSAGAYEQYF.